Listed below are T cell receptor beta chains from one sample, sequenced in a study of blood T cell repertoires in COVID-19. Using immunoSEQ multiplex PCR, the repertoire was profiled, and TCRdb retains in-frame clones only, with some absent. The table shows over 250,000 clones, with around 86% occurring only once. Source material: PBMCs or T cells enriched from blood (not recorded which). Source of these receptors: a woman between 18 and 30 years old who had recovered from COVID-19. The CDR3 runs from the conserved cysteine through the conserved F or W. Fields, in order: clone size, V gene, J gene, CDR3 length, D gene, CDR3 DNA, CDR3 protein. D genes are given only for firm matches. Size is omitted from some rows. Given values are once, few, many or a class for expanded clones.

>few|TRBV6-2/TRBV6-3|TRBJ1-1|12|TRBD1
TGTGCCAGCAGTCCCGGGACAGCCCTAATGGCATTT
CASSPGTALMAF
>-|TRBV3-1/TRBV3-2|TRBJ2-5|11|-
TGTGCCAGCAGCTTCAGGGAGACCCAGTACTTC
CASSFRETQYF
>-|TRBV25-1|TRBJ1-3|15|TRBD1
TGTGCCAGCAGTGATATGACAGGGGACGGAAACACCATATATTTT
CASSDMTGDGNTIYF
>-|TRBV29-1|TRBJ1-2|13|-
TGCAGCGTGTCGGGTTACCCCACGGGGGGCTACACCTTC
CSVSGYPTGGYTF
>-|TRBV11-2|TRBJ2-2|14|TRBD1
TGTGCCAGCAGCTTCACAGGGGTAACCGGGGAGCTGTTTTTT
CASSFTGVTGELFF
>-|TRBV5-5|TRBJ1-1|14|TRBD1
TGTGCCAGCAGCTTGACAGGGGCGAACACTGAAGCTTTCTTT
CASSLTGANTEAFF
>-|TRBV19|TRBJ2-1|13|-
TGTGCCAGTAGTAACGGGGGTATGGATGAGCAGTTCTTC
CASSNGGMDEQFF
>-|TRBV19|TRBJ1-2|14|-
TGTGCCAGTAGTCCCTCGGGTCATGACTATGGCTACACCTTC
CASSPSGHDYGYTF
>once|TRBV10-3|TRBJ2-3|13|-
TGTGCCATCAGTGACGGACTGTCGGATACGCAGTATTTT
CAISDGLSDTQYF
>-|TRBV15|TRBJ1-2|16|-
TGTGCCACCAGCCGAGAGCAGATCGGGACACTCGATGGCTACACCTTC
CATSREQIGTLDGYTF
>-|TRBV11-2|TRBJ2-1|16|TRBD2
TGTGCCAGCAGCTCAATAGCGGGAGGGCCTTTCCATGAGCAGTTCTTC
CASSSIAGGPFHEQFF
>-|TRBV2|TRBJ2-3|13|-
TGTGCCAGCAATACAAGGAGGACAGATACGCAGTATTTT
CASNTRRTDTQYF
>-|TRBV20-1|TRBJ2-7|9|-
TGCAGCGAAACCGGGGAGCAGTACTTC
CSETGEQYF
>-|TRBV28|TRBJ1-6|17|TRBD1
TGTGCCAGCAGTCAAGGGACAGTCTCTTCCTATAATTCACCCCTCCACTTT
CASSQGTVSSYNSPLHF
>-|TRBV12-3/TRBV12-4|TRBJ1-1|12|-
TGTGCCAGCAGTTGGGGGCGTACTGAAGCTTTCTTT
CASSWGRTEAFF
>-|TRBV7-2|TRBJ2-3|14|-
TGTGCCAGCAGCCGCGGGATCCAAAGCGATACGCAGTATTTT
CASSRGIQSDTQYF
>-|TRBV7-9|TRBJ1-2|12|TRBD1
TGTGCCAGCAGCTCAACAGGGGTTGGCTACACCTTC
CASSSTGVGYTF